This T cell receptor (beta chain) was recorded in a study of T cells in Graves' hyperthyroidism and ophthalmopathy. This clonotype appeared many times. Its target is not known. Researchers took RNA transcripts and amplified the TCR beta CDR3 regions from them. HTBI primers drove first-round RT-PCR of the TCR CDR3. MiXCR was run by TCRdb on the multiplex PCR reads, yielding one entry per CDR3 protein. The data show about 350,000 distinct CDR3 sequences, roughly an eighth seen once. Regarding the study as a whole: Blood held most thyroid clonotypes expanded above 0.001 frequency.

This TCR was recovered from a woman aged 40 to 55 with Graves' ophthalmopathy. The sequenced material came from blood.

CDR3 sequence (DNA): TGTGCCAGCAGTTTTCATAGGTCAAAGGATGGCTACACCTTC. This codes for CASSFHRSKDGYTF. The chain uses TRBV12-3 or TRBV12-4 and TRBJ1-2; no clear D gene. The CDR3 loop spans 14 amino acids. Between the trimmed V and J ends, which lost 3 bases and 6 bases, there was a span of 14 bases.